These T cell receptor beta chains were read from a single sample in a study of blood T cell repertoires in COVID-19. This table comes from immunoSEQ multiplex PCR, and its TCRdb copy is limited to in-frame clones, with some not included. The sample has approximately 65,000 clones, about nine tenths seen once; the top ten hold approximately 4.9%. The sample consisted of peripheral blood. All receptors come from a young woman with acute or convalescent COVID-19. CDR3s include the opening cysteine and the closing phenylalanine or tryptophan. The D gene is left open where the match is weak. Expanded clones get a size class; other rows say once, few or many, or leave the size out.

TRBJ1-6,TRBV10-2,-,-,TGCGCCACCACTCGGGGGGATTCACCCCTCCACTTT,CATTRGDSPLHF
TRBJ1-1,TRBV19,-,TRBD1,TGTGCCAGCCAAATGGGGACAGGGGGGACGGGTGAAGCTTTCTTT,CASQMGTGGTGEAFF
TRBJ2-3,TRBV7-2,few,TRBD1,TGTGCCAGCAGCACCATAAAAGGACAGGGCCCCGATACGCAGTATTTT,CASSTIKGQGPDTQYF
TRBJ1-6,TRBV18,-,-,TGTGCCAGCTCACCATGGAGCGGACGAAATTCACCCCTCCACTTT,CASSPWSGRNSPLHF
TRBJ2-1,TRBV7-2,-,TRBD2,TGTGCCAGCAGCTTAGTGGCCGGGACTAGCGGGGGAGAGCAGTTCTTC,CASSLVAGTSGGEQFF
TRBJ2-2,TRBV2,-,-,TGTGCCAGCGGGCCTCTTACCGGGGAGCTGTTTTTT,CASGPLTGELFF
TRBJ1-1,TRBV6-5,-,-,TGTGCCAGCAAAGACAGATTGAACACTGAAGCTTTCTTT,CASKDRLNTEAFF
TRBJ1-2,TRBV5-1,-,-,TGCGCCAGCAGCTTGGCACCAGGGGTATTGCAGGGCTACACCTTC,CASSLAPGVLQGYTF
TRBJ1-5,TRBV28,-,-,TGTGCCAGCAGTCTCCGGGGTTCGGGGCAGCCCCAGCATTTT,CASSLRGSGQPQHF
TRBJ1-2,TRBV6-5,-,-,TGTGCCAGCAGTTACTCCCTAAGATATGGCTACACCTTC,CASSYSLRYGYTF
TRBJ2-3,TRBV11-3,-,-,TGTGCCAGCAGCTTGACAGGTTCCACAGATACGCAGTATTTT,CASSLTGSTDTQYF
TRBJ1-1,TRBV7-2,-,-,TGTGCCAGCAGCTTAGTTCCGGGGAACACTGAAGCTTTCTTT,CASSLVPGNTEAFF
TRBJ2-1,TRBV30,-,-,TGTGCCTGGAGTGTACAGCAGGGGACCTATGAGCAGTTCTTC,CAWSVQQGTYEQFF
TRBJ1-4,TRBV9,-,TRBD1,TGTGCCAGCAGCGTGAGTTTCGGGACAGTAAATGAAAAACTGTTTTTT,CASSVSFGTVNEKLFF
TRBJ2-1,TRBV18,-,TRBD2,TGTGCCAGCTCACCGGACTCGGGCGGGGGGGCTTTACATGAGCAGTTCTTC,CASSPDSGGGALHEQFF
TRBJ1-2,TRBV5-4,-,-,TGTGCCAGCAGCTTGGGGGGAGTCAGCTATGGCTACACCTTC,CASSLGGVSYGYTF
TRBJ1-4,TRBV19,-,-,TGTGCCAGTAGACAACTACACGTTGCAACTAATGAAAAACTGTTTTTT,CASRQLHVATNEKLFF
TRBJ2-7,TRBV5-1,-,-,TGCGCCAGCAGCTTGGCGGGGAAGACCTACGAGCAGTACTTC,CASSLAGKTYEQYF
TRBJ2-5,TRBV11-2,-,-,TGTGCCAGCAGCCCGGCGGCAGAGCGTCAAGAGACCCAGTACTTC,CASSPAAERQETQYF
TRBJ1-1,TRBV2,-,-,TGTGCCAGCAGCCTCGGAAGAGAGCGGAACACTGAAGCTTTCTTT,CASSLGRERNTEAFF
TRBJ2-7,TRBV6-6,-,-,TGTGCCAGCAGCAGGGGTACCTACGAGCAGTACTTC,CASSRGTYEQYF
TRBJ1-1,TRBV5-5,-,-,TGTGCCAGCAGCTTCGAGGGAAACACTGAAGCTTTCTTT,CASSFEGNTEAFF
TRBJ1-4,TRBV3-1/TRBV3-2,-,TRBD1,TGTGCCAGCAGCCGGGCCGGGACAGGGGGTGCAACTAATGAAAAACTGTTTTTT,CASSRAGTGGATNEKLFF
TRBJ2-1,TRBV5-4,-,-,TGTGCCAGCAGCTTGGGCAGGGACAATGAGCAGTTCTTC,CASSLGRDNEQFF
TRBJ1-5,TRBV7-9,-,-,TGTGCCAGCAGCTTATCAGGGGAGCATCAGCCCCAGCATTTT,CASSLSGEHQPQHF
TRBJ2-1,TRBV5-5,once,TRBD2,TGTGCCAGCAGCGACCGTGGCGCGGGAGTTGTTTATGAGCAGTTCTTC,CASSDRGAGVVYEQFF
TRBJ2-7,TRBV29-1,-,-,TGCAGCGTTGTATTGGGGAGCTCCTACGAGCAGTACTTC,CSVVLGSSYEQYF
TRBJ1-5,TRBV6-5,-,TRBD1,TGTGCCAGCAGTTCACCGACAGGGAGCCCAAATCAGCCCCAGCATTTT,CASSSPTGSPNQPQHF
TRBJ2-5,TRBV12-5,-,-,TGTGCTAGTGGTTTGCCAACAGGAGCCGGGGAGACCCAGTACTTC,CASGLPTGAGETQYF
TRBJ2-1,TRBV7-9,-,TRBD1,TGTGCCAGCAGCCCCCGGGACAGGGAAATCAATGAGCAGTTCTTC,CASSPRDREINEQFF
TRBJ1-1,TRBV6-5,-,TRBD1,TGTGCCAGCAGGGTCGGGACAGCTGCGAACACTGAAGCTTTCTTT,CASRVGTAANTEAFF
TRBJ2-5,TRBV3-1/TRBV3-2,-,-,TGTGCCAGCAGCCAGGAAAAGGACTGTCAAGAGACCCAGTACTTC,CASSQEKDCQETQYF
TRBJ2-7,TRBV19,-,TRBD2,TGTGCCAGTAGTCCGGGACTAGCGTGGTACGAGCAGTACTTC,CASSPGLAWYEQYF
TRBJ1-1,TRBV5-4,-,TRBD1,TGTGCCAGCAGCCTTAAGGACAGGGTTGGAGCTTTCTTT,CASSLKDRVGAFF
TRBJ1-4,TRBV15,once,TRBD1,TGTGCCACCAGCAAACCAGACAGGGGGCCTGAAAAACTGTTTTTT,CATSKPDRGPEKLFF
TRBJ2-7,TRBV11-2,once,TRBD1,TGTGCCAGCAGCTTAAATGCAGGGGGCCCAGACGAGCAGTACTTC,CASSLNAGGPDEQYF
TRBJ2-3,TRBV10-3,-,-,TGTGCCATCAGTGGGGCTGACACAGATACGCAGTATTTT,CAISGADTDTQYF
TRBJ1-5,TRBV28,-,-,TGTGCCAGCACCGACCCCAGGGGCAATCAGCCCCAGCATTTT,CASTDPRGNQPQHF
TRBJ1-2,TRBV5-5,-,TRBD1,TGTGCCAGCAGACGAGCAACGGGACAGGGGGGCGAGGGCTACACCTTC,CASRRATGQGGEGYTF
TRBJ2-1,TRBV7-2,-,-,TGTGCCAGCAGCCGCAGCGGAGTTAACTACAATGAGCAGTTCTTC,CASSRSGVNYNEQFF
TRBJ1-5,TRBV30,-,-,TGTGCCTGGAGTGACAGTAATCAGCCCCAGCATTTT,CAWSDSNQPQHF
TRBJ2-7,TRBV15,-,TRBD1,TGTGCCACCAGCAGAGACAAGACAGGGGGCGGCTACGAGCAGTACTTC,CATSRDKTGGGYEQYF
TRBJ2-1,TRBV4-1,-,TRBD2,TGCGCCAGCAGCCAACTCCGTCTAGCGGGAGGGCCAGGGAGGAACAATGAGCAGTTCTTC,CASSQLRLAGGPGRNNEQFF
TRBJ2-7,TRBV28,-,TRBD2,TGTGCCAGCAGTTTGGCCGGGACTAGCGGGAGCTACGAGCAGTACTTC,CASSLAGTSGSYEQYF
TRBJ1-1,TRBV4-1,-,-,TGCGCCAGCAGCCAAGGTGGACAGCTCACTGAAGCTTTCTTT,CASSQGGQLTEAFF
TRBJ1-5,TRBV7-8,-,-,TGTGCCAGCGGGGAGGGTATCGATCAGCCCCAGCATTTT,CASGEGIDQPQHF
TRBJ2-5,TRBV15,-,TRBD1,TGTGCCACCAGCACTTCGACAGGGAACCAAGAGACCCAGTACTTC,CATSTSTGNQETQYF
TRBJ1-1,TRBV12-5,-,-,TGTGCTAGTGACAACCCAGGGGAGAACACTGAAGCTTTCTTT,CASDNPGENTEAFF
TRBJ2-7,TRBV4-3,-,TRBD2,TGCGCCAGCAGCCAAGAGTCTCGAGTAGCGGGAGCATCAGAGCAGTACTTC,CASSQESRVAGASEQYF
TRBJ1-4,TRBV12-3/TRBV12-4,-,-,TGTGCCAGCACCTCTCGGGGGGGGGAAAAACTGTTTTTT,CASTSRGGEKLFF
TRBJ1-1,TRBV14,-,-,TGTGCCAGCAGCCAGGAAGCGGAGAACACTGAAGCTTTCTTT,CASSQEAENTEAFF
TRBJ1-1,TRBV29-1,-,-,TGCAGCGTTGAAGCGGCCCGGGAAACTGAAGCTTTCTTT,CSVEAARETEAFF
TRBJ2-7,TRBV27,-,-,TGTGCCAGCAGTTCTAGGAATTCCTACGAGCAGTACTTC,CASSSRNSYEQYF
TRBJ1-1,TRBV28,-,TRBD1,TGTGCCAGCAGTTTTGGGACAGGAGGGTTGAACACTGAAGCTTTCTTT,CASSFGTGGLNTEAFF
TRBJ1-6,TRBV4-3,-,TRBD1,TGCGCCAGCAGCCAAGGGAACAGGGGGCAGGGGAATTCACCCCTCCACTTT,CASSQGNRGQGNSPLHF
TRBJ2-7,TRBV18,-,TRBD1,TGTGCCAGCTCATCAAGGGACAGGGCATCCGAGCAGTACTTC,CASSSRDRASEQYF
TRBJ1-2,TRBV2,-,-,TGTGCCAGCACCCAAGAGAGCTGGAGCTTAAGTGGCTACACCTTC,CASTQESWSLSGYTF
TRBJ2-7,TRBV11-2,-,TRBD2,TGTGCCAGCAGCGCTACCGGGACTAGAGACGGCGAGCAGTACTTC,CASSATGTRDGEQYF
TRBJ2-2,TRBV28,-,TRBD1,TGTGCCGGACAGGGGGGGGCCGGGGAGCTGTTTTTT,CAGQGGAGELFF
TRBJ2-5,TRBV9,-,-,TGTGCCAGCAGCGTAGGCGGGGCCCAAGAGACCCAGTACTTC,CASSVGGAQETQYF